The 5 T cell receptor beta chains given below trace back to one sample, sequenced in a study of beta chain features in type 1 diabetes. All of the isolated RNA was reverse transcribed, so expressed TCRB transcripts were sequenced. Assay: immunoSEQ multiplex PCR; the TCRdb copy retains only in-frame clones and omits some. The sample carries 35,000 to 45,000 clones, roughly two thirds recorded once. The sequenced material came from Tregs from blood. The receptors shown here come from a woman aged 25 to 39 in good health.

The rearrangement links TRBV6-5 to TRBJ1-1; 8 nucleotides agree with TRBD1. After removal of 2 bases from V and 4 bases from J, the junction contained 6 bases not matched to a gene. The CDR3 has 15 residues. From germline, CDR1 is MNHEY and CDR2 SVGAGI. The CDR3 nucleotides are TGTGCCAGCAGTTACACCCGACAGGGGAGCACTGAAGCTTTCTTT. Protein product: CASSYTRQGSTEAFF.

This clone appeared a few times. The chain recombines TRBV29-1 with TRBJ2-7; a possible D gene is TRBD2 (6 bases). The V end lost 8 bases, the J end lost 4 bases, and 12 bases lay between the germline ends. Per the germline V gene, CDR1 is SQVTM and CDR2 is ANQGSEA. The CDR3 is made up of 11 amino acids. The CDR3 DNA reads as TGCAGCTTTCTAGCGAGGTACGAGCAGTACTTC. Translation gives CSFLARYEQYF.

This chain uses TRBV10-3 with TRBJ2-7, with TRBD1 matching 9 bases. V lost 4 bases, J lost 3 bases, and 7 bases stayed unmatched. Germline V gene data show CDR1 as ENHRY and CDR2 as SYGVKD. The CDR3 contains 15 residues. CDR3 loop: CAISGGQGYGYEQYF. CDR3 DNA sequence: TGTGCCATCAGTGGAGGACAGGGGTATGGCTACGAGCAGTACTTC.

The table lists this clone with a few counts. The chain links TRBV29-1 to TRBJ1-2, with a tentative D call TRBD1 (6 bases). CDR1 and CDR2 from the germline V gene are SQVTM and ANQGSEA. This CDR3 spans 12 amino acids. The ends were cut back, 7 bases at V and 3 bases at J, with 12 bases in the middle. CDR3 coding DNA: TGCAGCGCCCTAGAGGGGGACTATGGCTACACCTTC. Amino acid sequence: CSALEGDYGYTF.

This clone was found a few times. This chain connects TRBV4-2 to TRBJ2-3; 9 bases map to TRBD2. The germline gives CDR1 LGHNA, CDR2 YNFKEQ. The J segment lost 1 base and the V segment lost 1 base, leaving 6 bases of the junction unmatched. The CDR3 has 17 residues. CDR3 amino acids: CASSQGSAGGRTDTQYF. CDR3 sequence (DNA): TGTGCCAGCAGCCAAGGTTCGGCGGGAGGGCGCACAGATACGCAGTATTTT.